This T cell receptor (beta chain) was recorded in a study of T cells in Graves' hyperthyroidism and ophthalmopathy. Study-wide results and limits: Most clonotypes expanded in the thyroid (above 0.001) were also present in blood. The model foresaw ophthalmopathy a median roughly 6 months prior to onset.

The CDR3 totals 15 residues. The V end was cut by 6 bases, the J end by 4 bases, with 18 bases between. Germline V gene sequence: CDR1 DFQATT, CDR2 SNEGSKA (reference sequence). Stable disease denoted Graves' hyperthyroidism without ophthalmopathy progression within 18 months. The PBMCs had their origin in around 10 ml of fresh peripheral blood. This clonotype has more than one count but fewer than ten. Its target is not known. The source material, RNA transcripts, was used to amplify TCR beta CDR3 regions. Primed by the HTBI set, a first-round RT-PCR was run on the TCR CDR3. TCRdb re-analysed the multiplex PCR reads in MiXCR, keeping a single row per CDR3 protein. The sample shows roughly 840,000 distinct CDR3 sequences, 38% of them seen only once.

Sequencing input: blood. This receptor was identified in a man in his late teens or twenties with Graves' hyperthyroidism. J is TRBJ2-2 and V is TRBV20-1; D might be TRBD1 (5 bases). In DNA, the CDR3 is TGCAGTGCCCACACCCCAGGGCCTGGCACCGGGGAGCTGTTTTTT. It is translated as CSAHTPGPGTGELFF.